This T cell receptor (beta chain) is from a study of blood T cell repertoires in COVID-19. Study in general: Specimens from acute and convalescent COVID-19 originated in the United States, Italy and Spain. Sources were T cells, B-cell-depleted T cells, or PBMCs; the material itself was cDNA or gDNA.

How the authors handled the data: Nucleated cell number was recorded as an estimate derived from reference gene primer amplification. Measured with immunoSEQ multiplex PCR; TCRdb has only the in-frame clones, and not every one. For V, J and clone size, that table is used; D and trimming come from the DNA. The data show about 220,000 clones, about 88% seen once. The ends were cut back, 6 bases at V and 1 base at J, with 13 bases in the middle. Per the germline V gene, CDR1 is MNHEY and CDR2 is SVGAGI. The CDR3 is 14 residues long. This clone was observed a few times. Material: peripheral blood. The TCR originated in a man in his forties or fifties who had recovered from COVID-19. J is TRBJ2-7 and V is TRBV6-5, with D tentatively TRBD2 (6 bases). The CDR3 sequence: CASRGTYPSYEQYF. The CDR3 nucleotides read TGTGCCAGCAGGGGGACTTACCCATCCTACGAGCAGTACTTC.